The clone carrying this TCR beta chain was seen only a few times. Its antigen is still unknown. The sample is drawn from a study of CD8+ T cells in alopecia areata. Notes on the study in general: Mouse data revealed clearer TCR sharing than patient data did, a gap possibly tied to HLA. Because of a solitary nonresponder, the connection of baseline CD8+ expansion to response stays uncertain.

Treatment defined: oral pan-JAK inhibitor, 5-10 mg twice daily. RNA, once extracted, was reverse transcribed into cDNA for use as the sequencing template. TCRdb's table, derived via immunoSEQ multiplex PCR, lists solely in-frame clones and lacks some. Among roughly 100,000 clones, 65% to 90% were seen once, and the ten largest hold around 10%. The CDR3 extends over 16 amino acids. The source of this sequence is a human donor with alopecia areata. J is TRBJ2-5 and V is TRBV21-1; the listed D gene, TRBD1, was not tested against the DNA. TRBV21-1 is a pseudogene segment. This sample comprised CD8+ T cells sorted from blood, obtained between weeks 30 and 35, from a patient treated with tofacitinib. In DNA form, the CDR3 reads TGTGCCAGCAGCAAAGCGGGACAGCTTCGAGAAGAGACCCAGTACTTC. Translation gives CASSKAGQLREETQYF.